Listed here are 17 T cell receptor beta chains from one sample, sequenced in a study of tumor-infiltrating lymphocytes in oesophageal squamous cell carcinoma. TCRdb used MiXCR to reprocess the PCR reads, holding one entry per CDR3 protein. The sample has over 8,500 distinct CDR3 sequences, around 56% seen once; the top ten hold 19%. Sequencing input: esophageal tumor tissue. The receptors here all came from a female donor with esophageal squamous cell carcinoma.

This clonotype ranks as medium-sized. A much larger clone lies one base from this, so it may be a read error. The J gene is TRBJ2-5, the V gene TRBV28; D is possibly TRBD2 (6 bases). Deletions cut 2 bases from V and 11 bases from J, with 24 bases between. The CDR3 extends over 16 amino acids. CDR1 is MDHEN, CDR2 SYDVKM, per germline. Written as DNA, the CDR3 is TGTGCCAGCAGTTTACCCTCGGAGGGCGGCTACAATGAGCAGTACTTC. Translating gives CASSLPSEGGYNEQYF.

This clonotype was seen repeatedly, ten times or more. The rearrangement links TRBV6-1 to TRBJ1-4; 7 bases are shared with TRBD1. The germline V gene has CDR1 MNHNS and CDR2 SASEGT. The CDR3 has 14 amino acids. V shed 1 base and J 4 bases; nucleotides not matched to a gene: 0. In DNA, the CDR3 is TGTGCCAGCAGTGAAGGACAGGGTAATGAAAAACTGTTTTTT. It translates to CASSEGQGNEKLFF.

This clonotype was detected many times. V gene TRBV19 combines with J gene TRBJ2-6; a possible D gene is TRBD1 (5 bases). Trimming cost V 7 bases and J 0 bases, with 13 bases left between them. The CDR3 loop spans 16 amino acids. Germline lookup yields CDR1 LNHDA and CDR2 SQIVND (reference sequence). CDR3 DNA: TGTGCCAGTACCCCGACAGCTAGCTCTGGGGCCAACGTCCTGACTTTC. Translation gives CASTPTASSGANVLTF.

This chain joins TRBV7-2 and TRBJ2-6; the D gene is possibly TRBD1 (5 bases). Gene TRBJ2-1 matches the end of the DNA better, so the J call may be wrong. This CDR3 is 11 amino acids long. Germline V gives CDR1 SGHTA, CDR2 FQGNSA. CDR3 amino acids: CASSWTHEQFF. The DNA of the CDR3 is TGTGCCAGCAGCTGGACACACGAGCAGTTCTTC.

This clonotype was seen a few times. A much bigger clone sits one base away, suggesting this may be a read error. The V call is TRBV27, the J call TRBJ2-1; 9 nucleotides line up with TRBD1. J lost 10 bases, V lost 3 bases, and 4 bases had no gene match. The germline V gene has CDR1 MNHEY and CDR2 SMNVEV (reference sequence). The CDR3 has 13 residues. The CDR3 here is CASSLGQGYEQFF. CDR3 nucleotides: TGTGCCAGCAGTTTGGGACAGGGTTACGAGCAGTTCTTC.

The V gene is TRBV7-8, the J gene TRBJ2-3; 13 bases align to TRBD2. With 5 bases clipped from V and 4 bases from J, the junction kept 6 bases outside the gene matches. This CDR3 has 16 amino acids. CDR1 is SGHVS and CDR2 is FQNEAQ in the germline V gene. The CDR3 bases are TGTGCCAGCAGCCTCCGAGGACTAGCGGGAGCAGATACGCAGTATTTT. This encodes CASSLRGLAGADTQYF.

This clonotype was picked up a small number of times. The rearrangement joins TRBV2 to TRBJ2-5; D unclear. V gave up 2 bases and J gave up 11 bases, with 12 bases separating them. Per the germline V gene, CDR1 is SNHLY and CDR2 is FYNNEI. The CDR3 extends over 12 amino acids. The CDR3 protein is CASSELFNEQYF. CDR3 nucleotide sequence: TGTGCCAGCAGTGAACTTTTCAATGAGCAGTACTTC.

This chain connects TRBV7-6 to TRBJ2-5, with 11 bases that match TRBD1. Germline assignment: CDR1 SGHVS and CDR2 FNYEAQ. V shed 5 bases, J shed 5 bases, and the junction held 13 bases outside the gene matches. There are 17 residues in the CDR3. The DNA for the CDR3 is TGTGCCAGCAGCACGAAAACGCGGGACAGGGGGTTGGAGACCCAGTACTTC. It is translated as CASSTKTRDRGLETQYF.

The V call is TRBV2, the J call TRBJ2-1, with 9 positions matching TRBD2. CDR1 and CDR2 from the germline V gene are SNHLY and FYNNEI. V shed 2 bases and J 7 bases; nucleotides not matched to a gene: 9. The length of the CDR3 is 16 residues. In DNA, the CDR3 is TGTGCCAGCAGTGAATTGGGCCTAGCGGGATCTAATGAGCAGTTCTTC. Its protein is CASSELGLAGSNEQFF.

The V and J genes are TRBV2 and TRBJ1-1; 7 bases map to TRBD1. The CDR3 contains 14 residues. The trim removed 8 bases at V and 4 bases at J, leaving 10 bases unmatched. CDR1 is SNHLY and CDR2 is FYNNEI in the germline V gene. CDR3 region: CASFRRQGSTEAFF. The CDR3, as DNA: TGTGCCAGCTTCCGCCGACAGGGCAGCACTGAAGCTTTCTTT.

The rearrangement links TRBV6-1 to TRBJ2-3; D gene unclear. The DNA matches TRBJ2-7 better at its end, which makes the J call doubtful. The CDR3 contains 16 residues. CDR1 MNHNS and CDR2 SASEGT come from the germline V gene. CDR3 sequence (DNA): TGTGCCAGCAGTCGCTTGGTAGGGATCACCTACAATGAGCAGTACTTC. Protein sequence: CASSRLVGITYNEQYF.

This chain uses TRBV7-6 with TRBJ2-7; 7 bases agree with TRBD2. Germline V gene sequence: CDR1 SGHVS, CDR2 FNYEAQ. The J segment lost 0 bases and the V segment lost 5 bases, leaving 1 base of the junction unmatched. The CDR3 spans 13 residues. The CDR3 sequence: CASSSGDSYEQYF. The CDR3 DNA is TGTGCCAGCAGCAGCGGGGACTCCTACGAGCAGTACTTC. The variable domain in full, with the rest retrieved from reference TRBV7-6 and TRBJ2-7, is GAGVSQSPRYKVTKRGQDVALRCDPISGHVSLYWYRQALGQGPEFLTYFNYEAQQDKSGLPNDRFSAERPEGSISTLTIQRTEQRDSAMYRCASSSGDSYEQYFGPGTRLTVT.

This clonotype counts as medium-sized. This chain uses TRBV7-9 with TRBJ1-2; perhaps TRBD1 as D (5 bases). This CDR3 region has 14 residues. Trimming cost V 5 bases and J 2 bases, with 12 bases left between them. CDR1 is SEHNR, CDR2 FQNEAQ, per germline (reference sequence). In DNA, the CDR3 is TGTGCCAGCAGCCCCCGGGACTCCAACTATGGCTACACCTTC. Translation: CASSPRDSNYGYTF.

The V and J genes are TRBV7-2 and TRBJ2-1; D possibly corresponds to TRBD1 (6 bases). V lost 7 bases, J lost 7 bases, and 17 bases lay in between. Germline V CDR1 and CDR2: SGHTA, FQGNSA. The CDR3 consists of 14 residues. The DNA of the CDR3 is TGTGCCAGCAAGCTTCTGGGGCAGGGGAATGAGCAGTTCTTC. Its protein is CASKLLGQGNEQFF.

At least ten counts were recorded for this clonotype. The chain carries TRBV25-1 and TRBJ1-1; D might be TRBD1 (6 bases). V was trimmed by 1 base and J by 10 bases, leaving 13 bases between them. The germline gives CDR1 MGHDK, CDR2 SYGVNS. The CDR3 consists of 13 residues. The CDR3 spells CASSEFTGRVAFF. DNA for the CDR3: TGTGCCAGCAGTGAATTTACAGGGCGTGTAGCTTTCTTT.

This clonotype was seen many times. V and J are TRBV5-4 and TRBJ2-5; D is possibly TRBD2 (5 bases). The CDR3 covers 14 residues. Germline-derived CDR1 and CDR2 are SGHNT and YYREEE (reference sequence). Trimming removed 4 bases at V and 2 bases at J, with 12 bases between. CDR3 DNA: TGTGCCAGCAGCCAACTAGGAAGTCAAGAGACCCAGTACTTC. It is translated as CASSQLGSQETQYF. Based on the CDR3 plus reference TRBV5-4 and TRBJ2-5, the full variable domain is ETGVTQSPTHLIKTRGQQVTLRCSSQSGHNTVSWYQQALGQGPQFIFQYYREEENGRGNFPPRFSGLQFPNYSSELNVNALELDDSALYLCASSQLGSQETQYFGPGTRLLVL.

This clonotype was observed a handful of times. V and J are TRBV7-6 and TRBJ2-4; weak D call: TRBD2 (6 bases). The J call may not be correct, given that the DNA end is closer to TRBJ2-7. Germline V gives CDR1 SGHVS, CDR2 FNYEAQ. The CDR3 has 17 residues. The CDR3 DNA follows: TGTGCCAGCAGCTTAGAGACGGAGGGGAGGAACCCCTACGAGCAGTACTTC. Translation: CASSLETEGRNPYEQYF.